The 7 T cell receptor beta chains in this list originate from one sample, sequenced in a study of blood T cell repertoires in COVID-19. Libraries were prepared by immunoSEQ multiplex PCR; TCRdb keeps only in-frame clonotypes and omits some of them. The table lists 95,000 to 130,000 clones, less than 95% of them singletons. The sample comprised peripheral blood. Every receptor here comes from a human donor with active COVID-19. The donor label of this sample is uncertain.

This chain uses TRBV27 with TRBJ1-1; D gene unclear. V was trimmed by 3 bases and J by 0 bases, leaving 8 bases between them. CDR3 length equals 14 residues. The V gene's germline CDR1 is MNHEY and CDR2 SMNVEV (reference sequence). CDR3 sequence reads: CASSFRAMNTEAFF. In nucleotides, the CDR3 is TGTGCCAGCAGTTTCCGAGCCATGAACACTGAAGCTTTCTTT.

DNA for the CDR3: TGTGCCAGTAGGGAGACAGGGGTTAATCAGCCCCAGCATTTT. Translating it yields CASRETGVNQPQHF. This rearrangement joins TRBV19 to TRBJ1-5; 8 bases fit TRBD1. V was pared by 6 bases and J by 4 bases, with 5 bases of the junction left unmatched. The CDR3 consists of 14 residues. From germline, CDR1 is LNHDA and CDR2 SQIVND (reference sequence).

The sample holds one count of this clone. J is TRBJ1-5 and V is TRBV30; 7 bases fit TRBD1. This CDR3 has 13 residues. V lost 5 bases to trimming and J lost 4 bases; unmatched junction nucleotides: 5. CDR1 GTSNPN and CDR2 SVGIG come from the germline V gene (reference sequence). The CDR3 loop reads CAWGGQLNQPQHF. The CDR3 coding sequence is TGTGCCTGGGGGGGACAGTTAAATCAGCCCCAGCATTTT.

This clone was found a few times. J is TRBJ1-4 and V is TRBV5-4, with unresolved D. In germline, CDR1 is SGHNT, CDR2 YYREEE (reference sequence). The CDR3 runs to 16 residues. Trimming took off 0 bases at V and 5 bases at J, with 14 bases between the two ends. The CDR3 here is CASSLGAGARNEKLFF. CDR3 DNA sequence: TGTGCCAGCAGCTTGGGTGCGGGAGCTCGAAATGAAAAACTGTTTTTT.

The chain recombines TRBV9 with TRBJ2-3; TRBD2 matches 10 bases. Germline V gene lookup returns CDR1 SGDLS and CDR2 YYNGEE. V was pared by 2 bases and J by 0 bases, with 3 bases of the junction left unmatched. The CDR3 consists of 16 residues. CDR3 in amino acids: CASSVIAGGSTDTQYF. CDR3 DNA: TGTGCCAGCAGCGTTATAGCGGGGGGCAGCACAGATACGCAGTATTTT.

The chain has TRBV18 and TRBJ1-5; the D gene is possibly TRBD1 (5 bases). This CDR3 has 14 residues. Germline V CDR1 and CDR2: KGHSH, LQKENI. Trimming took off 1 base at V and 9 bases at J, with 13 bases between the two ends. This chain's CDR3 is CASSPLEKRGPQHF. The CDR3 coding sequence is TGTGCCAGCTCACCACTAGAAAAAAGGGGGCCCCAGCATTTT.

This rearrangement joins TRBV15 to TRBJ1-1; 11 bases align to TRBD1. The V gene end was trimmed by 0 bases and the J gene end by 7 bases; junction bases not matched to a gene: 4. CDR1 and CDR2 (germline): LNHNV, YYDKDF (reference sequence). CDR3 length equals 15 residues. The CDR3 coding sequence is TGTGCCACCAGCAGAGATCGGACAGGGGGCGGTGAAGCTTTCTTT. The encoded protein is CATSRDRTGGGEAFF.